These T cell receptor beta chains were read from a single sample in a study of yellow fever vaccine responses in identical twins. Using its own MiXCR run on the RT-PCR reads, TCRdb lists one record per CDR3 protein. The sample includes 1,200 or so distinct CDR3 sequences, 86% seen only once; the top ten take approximately 10%. Specimen: T cells from blood (PBMCs), unsorted or a sorted subset (not recorded which), collected before or after yellow fever vaccination (not recorded which). Source of these receptors: a woman under 30 who received the yellow fever vaccine. CDR3s include the opening cysteine and the closing phenylalanine or tryptophan. A D gene is named only where the DNA matches it firmly. The size entry is marked missing in some rows and otherwise reads once, few, many or a size class.

V gene,J gene,clone size,D gene,CDR3 DNA,CDR3 protein
TRBV6-5,TRBJ2-1,.,.,TGTGCCAGCAGTTGGGTAGGGGGGGCCAGAAACGATGAGCAGTTCTTC,CASSWVGGARNDEQFF
TRBV28,TRBJ2-7,few,TRBD2,TGTGCCAGCAGTTCCCCCATAGCGGGACAAAGCTCCTACGAGCAGTACTTC,CASSSPIAGQSSYEQYF
TRBV4-1,TRBJ2-7,once,.,TGCGCCAGCAGCCAAGTTCGGGGGATGGGCGAGCAGTACTTC,CASSQVRGMGEQYF
TRBV4-1,TRBJ2-2,.,TRBD1,TGCGCCAGCAGCCCGAGGACAGGGAGGAACAGCGGGGAGCTGTTTTTT,CASSPRTGRNSGELFF
TRBV11-1,TRBJ2-7,.,TRBD1,TGTGCCAGCAGCTTCCAGAGACAGGGCTACGAGCAGTACTTC,CASSFQRQGYEQYF
TRBV6-5,TRBJ1-1,.,.,TGTGCCAGCAGTTACGGCCCGGTAGGGACTGAAGCTTTCTTT,CASSYGPVGTEAFF
TRBV11-2,TRBJ2-7,.,.,TGTGCCAGCAGCTTCAACCCAGGGTCCTACGAGCAGTACTTC,CASSFNPGSYEQYF
TRBV11-1,TRBJ2-2,once,.,TGTGCCAGCAGCGCGGGGACGCTAACACGTTGGGACACCGGGGAGCTGTTTTTT,CASSAGTLTRWDTGELFF
TRBV30,TRBJ1-1,.,.,TGTGCCTGGAGCAGGCCTGGGGCTGAAGCTTTCTTT,CAWSRPGAEAFF
TRBV11-1,TRBJ1-2,.,TRBD1,TGTGCCAGCAGCACCGGACAGGGGGACTATGGCTACACCTTC,CASSTGQGDYGYTF
TRBV3-1,TRBJ2-5,.,.,TGTGCCAGCAGCCAGGCTACAGGTTCCGGGCGAGAGACCCAGTACTTC,CASSQATGSGRETQYF
TRBV3-1,TRBJ2-7,.,.,TGTGCCAGCAGCCGTGTCCACGGCTACGAGCAGTACTTC,CASSRVHGYEQYF
TRBV15,TRBJ1-1,.,.,TGTGCCACCAGCAGAGATTGGGGCCCAAGAGCTTTCTTT,CATSRDWGPRAFF
TRBV23-1,TRBJ1-2,.,TRBD1,TGCGCCAGCAGTCCCCGGGGACAGGGAGCCGTTGTTGGCTACACCTTC,CASSPRGQGAVVGYTF
TRBV4-1,TRBJ1-2,few,TRBD1,TGCGCCAGCAGCCAAGAGGACAGGGGAGGAGGCTACACCTTC,CASSQEDRGGGYTF
TRBV9,TRBJ2-1,.,.,TGTGCCAGCAGCCCCAAGACTCTCTCCAGTGAGCAGTTCTTC,CASSPKTLSSEQFF
TRBV20-1,TRBJ1-1,.,.,TGCAGTGCTCCCAAGATCGGGGTCCGCGGCACTGAAGCTTTCTTT,CSAPKIGVRGTEAFF
TRBV19,TRBJ2-1,.,.,TGTGCCAGTAGTATAAAGCGCGGTGAGCAGTTCTTC,CASSIKRGEQFF
TRBV18,TRBJ1-2,.,.,TGTGCCAGCTCACCATTGGAGGTTGGCGGCTACACCTTC,CASSPLEVGGYTF
TRBV14,TRBJ2-1,.,TRBD2,TGTGCCAGCAGTCTCCTAGCGGGAGGCGGGGGGAATGAGCAGTTCTTC,CASSLLAGGGGNEQFF
TRBV10-1,TRBJ2-7,.,.,TGCGCCAGCAGTGGAGGGGTGGCCTACGAGCAGTACTTC,CASSGGVAYEQYF
TRBV2,TRBJ2-3,.,.,TGTGCCAGCAGTGAAGATATGAGGCAGTATTTT,CASSEDMRQYF
TRBV4-1,TRBJ2-1,.,.,TGCGCCAGCAGCCAAGATCTGGCAGGAAATTACAATGAGCAGTTCTTC,CASSQDLAGNYNEQFF
TRBV23-1,TRBJ2-7,few,.,TGCGCCAGCAGTCGCCGTATTTCCCAATTCTACGAGCAGTACTTC,CASSRRISQFYEQYF
TRBV4-1,TRBJ1-6,once,TRBD1,TGCGCCAGCAGCCAAGAAACTACAGGGGGTATTTCACCCCTCCACTTT,CASSQETTGGISPLHF
TRBV28,TRBJ2-7,.,.,TGTGCCAGCAGTTTGCGGGACTTAGACTACGAGCAGTACTTC,CASSLRDLDYEQYF
TRBV20-1,TRBJ2-2,.,.,TGCAGTGCTTCTCTTGCGTCGGGCACCGGGGAGCTGTTTTTT,CSASLASGTGELFF
TRBV11-1,TRBJ1-1,.,.,TGTGCCAGCAGCTTACAAGAGAACACTGAAGCTTTCTTT,CASSLQENTEAFF
TRBV7-6,TRBJ1-6,once,.,TGTGCCAGCAGCTTATCGGGGACGGGGTCACCCCTCCACTTT,CASSLSGTGSPLHF